This TCR beta chain was retrieved from a study of regulatory T cells in long-lasting Graves disease. The CDR3 has 14 residues. Germline V gene sequence: CDR1 SGHVS, CDR2 FNYEAQ. V shed 3 bases, J shed 5 bases, and the junction held 4 bases outside the gene matches. This clonotype was detected only a few times. Its target is unknown. Through Arm-PCR of CDR3 regions and iRepertoire HTBI primers, TCR beta libraries were built. TCRdb independently ran MiXCR on the multiplex PCR reads; one entry per CDR3 protein. The repertoire holds some 500,000 distinct CDR3 sequences, with about 15% as singletons. Study outcomes and limitations: The TCR repertoire of persistent Graves' patients was less diverse than that of newly diagnosed ones.

Time point noted: newly diagnosed GD, antithyroid drugs for less than 3 months. The authors made the TCR library using RNA they extracted from PBMCs. Diagnosing Graves' disease relied on the American Thyroid Association guidelines. Another study also made use of these data, one on T cells in Graves' hyperthyroidism and ophthalmopathy.

V gene TRBV7-6 combines with J gene TRBJ2-7, with TRBD2 matching 10 bases. The clonotype originates from a woman between 40 and 65 years old with Graves disease. Material: peripheral blood mononuclear cells (PBMCs), obtained at new diagnosis, from a patient treated with antithyroid drugs. Written as DNA, the CDR3 is TGTGCCAGCAGCTTGGCTAGCGGGGGCCACGAGCAGTACTTC. Its protein product is CASSLASGGHEQYF.